What follows are 24 T cell receptor beta chains derived from one specimen sequenced in a study of Tregs in tolerant kidney transplant recipients. The nonmyeloablative bone marrow transplants came from related graft donors, with transient mixed chimerism. The method was immunoSEQ multiplex PCR; TCRdb's version includes in-frame clones alone and lacks a portion of them. Among tens of thousands of clones listed, about 89% were seen once. Sequenced here: CD4+ T cells from blood (PBMCs), sampled 6 months after the transplant. Every receptor here comes from a human patient who received a combined kidney and bone marrow transplant. Some T cells may possibly be graft donor cells.

The rearrangement joins TRBV5-1 to TRBJ1-1; D is unclear. Per germline, CDR1 SGHRS and CDR2 YFSETQ. CDR3 length: 14 amino acids. V was trimmed by 2 bases and J by 2 bases, leaving 10 bases between them. The CDR3 loop reads CASSFTRVNTEAFF. The CDR3 DNA is TGCGCCAGCAGCTTTACGAGGGTTAACACTGAAGCTTTCTTT.

V usage is TRBV19 and J usage is TRBJ2-1; 10 nucleotides match TRBD2. The V and J ends lost 6 bases and 0 bases, in that order; junction bases with no gene match: 5. The CDR3 is 16 amino acids. Germline values: CDR1 LNHDA, CDR2 SQIVND (reference sequence). The CDR3 reads CASSPSGRSSYNEQFF. CDR3 sequence (DNA): TGTGCCAGTAGCCCTAGCGGGAGAAGCTCCTACAATGAGCAGTTCTTC.

The chain employs TRBV5-6 and TRBJ2-2, with 9 bases matching TRBD2. Germline CDR1 SGHDT, CDR2 YYEEEE. The CDR3 totals 17 residues. V trimming: 0 bases; J trimming: 4 bases; junction bases outside the gene matches: 7. The CDR3 region has the DNA TGTGCCAGCAGCTTGGGGTTCGTGACTAGCGGCACCGGGGAGCTGTTTTTT. Residues: CASSLGFVTSGTGELFF.

The V and J genes are TRBV15 and TRBJ2-3; a weak D match, TRBD2 (6 bases). The CDR3 contains 17 residues. The germline CDR1 and CDR2 sequences are LNHNV and YYDKDF (reference sequence). The germline V and J ends were trimmed by 1 base and 4 bases, with 18 bases remaining between them. The CDR3 DNA follows: TGTGCCACCAGCAGAGTCCGACTAGTTTCCCCTCCAGATACGCAGTATTTT. Residues: CATSRVRLVSPPDTQYF. The full variable domain, rest sourced from reference TRBV15 and TRBJ2-3, is DAMVIQNPRYQVTQFGKPVTLSCSQTLNHNVMYWYQQKSSQAPKLLFHYYDKDFNNEADTPDNFQSRRPNTSFCFLDIRSPGLGDTAMYLCATSRVRLVSPPDTQYFGPGTRLTVL.

This clone was detected once. V and J are TRBV11-2 and TRBJ1-4; a weak D match, TRBD1 (6 bases). The V end was cut by 1 base, the J end by 8 bases, with 17 bases between. The germline gives CDR1 SGHAT, CDR2 FQNNGV. There are 16 residues in the CDR3. The CDR3: CASSLGVTQGPEKLFF. As DNA, the CDR3 is TGTGCCAGCAGCTTAGGCGTGACACAGGGACCAGAAAAACTGTTTTTT.

The CDR3 sequence: CASSLGGGTEAFF. The CDR3 nucleotides read TGTGCCAGCAGCTTAGGGGGGGGCACTGAAGCTTTCTTT. The chain joins TRBV7-6 to TRBJ1-1, with TRBD1 as a possible D gene (5 bases). The ends were cut back, 1 base at V and 4 bases at J, with 7 bases in the middle. CDR1 and CDR2 (germline): SGHVS, FNYEAQ. CDR3 length equals 13 residues.

V usage is TRBV4-3 and J usage is TRBJ2-7; TRBD1 matches at 7 bases. From germline, CDR1 is LGHNA and CDR2 YSLEER. This CDR3 contains 18 residues. V gave up 0 bases and J gave up 2 bases; unmatched junction bases: 13. CDR3 sequence reads: CASSQDHHAGQATYEQYF. The CDR3 DNA reads as TGCGCCAGCAGCCAAGATCATCATGCCGGACAGGCGACCTACGAGCAGTACTTC.

This chain uses TRBV4-3 with TRBJ2-7; tentative D call: TRBD1 (5 bases). This CDR3 contains 15 residues. Germline CDR1 LGHNA, CDR2 YSLEER. The V end lost 1 base, the J end lost 0 bases, and 10 bases lay between the germline ends. Here the CDR3 reads CASSQGNRNSYEQYF. The CDR3, as DNA: TGCGCCAGCAGCCAAGGGAACAGGAACTCCTACGAGCAGTACTTC.

This clone has just one count. The chain carries TRBV28 and TRBJ1-5; 7 nucleotides line up with TRBD1. V lost 6 bases and J lost 0; bases outside the gene matches: 11. The CDR3 runs to 17 residues. Per germline, CDR1 MDHEN and CDR2 SYDVKM. As DNA, the CDR3 is TGTGCCAGCAGGTCCCCGGGACAGTTTAATAGCAATCAGCCCCAGCATTTT. It specifies CASRSPGQFNSNQPQHF.

A single count supports this clone. V and J are TRBV12-5 and TRBJ2-1, with 9 bases fitting TRBD1. This CDR3 has 15 residues. The germline CDR1 and CDR2 sequences are LGHNT and FRNRAP. Losses at the gene ends were 5 bases for V and 3 bases for J; bases not matched to a gene: 5. CDR3 sequence reads: CASGLGTGLYNEQFF. CDR3 nucleotide sequence: TGTGCTAGTGGTCTTGGGACAGGGCTCTACAATGAGCAGTTCTTC.

The rearrangement links TRBV10-3 to TRBJ1-5; D remains ambiguous. The CDR3 extends over 12 amino acids. Per the germline V gene, CDR1 is ENHRY and CDR2 is SYGVKD. V dropped 4 bases and J dropped 6 bases, with 7 bases sitting between them. CDR3 in amino acids: CAISVGGQPQHF. CDR3 nucleotide sequence: TGTGCCATCAGTGTGGGAGGTCAGCCCCAGCATTTT.

The chain is built from TRBV7-3 and TRBJ2-7; 7 bases fit TRBD2. The CDR3 is 13 amino acids. The germline V gene has CDR1 SGHTA and CDR2 FQGTGA. The junction had 3 bases not matched to a gene; V was cut back by 0 bases and J by 7 bases. CDR3 bases: TGTGCCAGCAGCTTAACGCCGGGGGGAGAGCAGTACTTC. Amino acid sequence: CASSLTPGGEQYF.

CDR3 nucleotides: TGTGCCAGCAGCTTAGAGCCAGGGGGAAATACGCAGTATTTT. Translation gives CASSLEPGGNTQYF. This chain uses TRBV7-2 with TRBJ2-3, with 7 bases fitting TRBD1. V lost 1 base, J lost 7 bases, and 5 bases stayed unmatched. The CDR3 contains 14 residues. The germline gives CDR1 SGHTA, CDR2 FQGNSA.

The CDR3 sequence: CASSHPRGAKNIQYF. The CDR3 DNA sequence: TGCGCCAGCAGCCACCCCAGGGGAGCCAAAAACATTCAGTACTTC. The chain is built from TRBV4-1 and TRBJ2-4; D possibly corresponds to TRBD1 (6 bases). Germline V gives CDR1 MGHRA, CDR2 YSYEKL. CDR3 size: 15 residues. Trimming left V 3 bases short and J 0 bases short, with 9 bases between.

The rearrangement uses TRBV14 and TRBJ2-6; 9 bases map to TRBD1. This CDR3 has 17 residues. V lost 4 bases, J lost 3 bases, and 7 bases stayed unmatched. In germline, CDR1 is SGHDN, CDR2 FVKESK. The CDR3 nucleotides read TGTGCCAGCAGCCGGGACAGGGCACGGCTTGGGGCCAACGTCCTGACTTTC. This codes for CASSRDRARLGANVLTF. Filled out from reference TRBV14 and TRBJ2-6, the complete variable domain reads EAGVTQFPSHSVIEKGQTVTLRCDPISGHDNLYWYRRVMGKEIKFLLHFVKESKQDESGMPNNRFLAERTGGTYSTLKVQPAELEDSGVYFCASSRDRARLGANVLTFGAGSRLTVL.

This clone was seen only a few times. This sample also contains other DNA sequences that code for the same CDR3. The V gene is TRBV5-6, the J gene TRBJ2-5, with TRBD2 matching 11 bases. Unmatched junction bases numbered 7, after V lost 4 bases and J lost 5 bases. The CDR3 consists of 15 residues. Germline assignment: CDR1 SGHDT and CDR2 YYEEEE. In nucleotides, the CDR3 is TGTGCCAGCAGCACCCTAGCGGGAGGTAGGGAGACCCAGTACTTC. Its translation: CASSTLAGGRETQYF.

The chain employs TRBV6-6 and TRBJ1-4; possibly TRBD1 for D (6 bases). Trimming removed 7 bases at V and 7 bases at J, with 16 bases between. This CDR3 is built from 14 residues. Germline V CDR1 and CDR2: MNHNY, SVGAGI (reference sequence). The CDR3 DNA follows: TGTGCCAGCATCCTTGGGGGGGCCGGTGAAAAACTGTTTTTT. The encoded protein is CASILGGAGEKLFF.

The chain links TRBV7-8 to TRBJ2-6; 8 bases agree with TRBD1. CDR3 size: 17 residues. Unmatched junction bases numbered 3, after V lost 1 base and J lost 1 base. Germline V gene sequence: CDR1 SGHVS, CDR2 FQNEAQ. CDR3 sequence (DNA): TGTGCCAGCAGCTTAGGACAGGGGAAATCTGGGGCCAACGTCCTGACTTTC. This gives the protein CASSLGQGKSGANVLTF.

The rearrangement uses TRBV4-2 and TRBJ1-2; 8 bases match TRBD1. Germline trimming cut 4 bases from V and 7 bases from J; bases unmatched to any gene: 5. The CDR3 sequence is 13 residues long. The germline V gene encodes CDR1 LGHNA and CDR2 YNFKEQ. The CDR3 is CASSPQGAAGYTF. The CDR3 nucleotides are TGTGCCAGCAGCCCGCAGGGGGCTGCTGGCTACACCTTC.

The genes are TRBV4-3 and TRBJ2-5; perhaps TRBD2 as D (6 bases). Per the germline V gene, CDR1 is LGHNA and CDR2 is YSLEER. The CDR3 runs to 18 residues. V dropped 1 base and J dropped 2 bases, with 20 bases sitting between them. CDR3 nucleotide sequence: TGCGCCAGCAGCCAAGTAGTAATGTTCGCGGGGCTACAAGAGACCCAGTACTTC. Its translation: CASSQVVMFAGLQETQYF.

Concerning this clone itself: This sample includes further DNA sequences coding for the same CDR3. The chain links TRBV27 to TRBJ2-7; D may be TRBD1 (6 bases). CDR3 size: 15 residues. V was pared by 1 base and J by 1 base, with 11 bases between. Germline loops: CDR1 MNHEY, CDR2 SMNVEV (reference sequence). The CDR3 region is CASSLLGQGSYEQYF. The CDR3 DNA follows: TGTGCCAGCAGTTTATTGGGTCAGGGGTCCTACGAGCAGTACTTC.

This chain joins TRBV5-6 and TRBJ1-1; D gene uncertain. Trimming took 1 base from V and 0 from J, leaving 13 bases between them. This CDR3 region has 16 residues. Germline CDR1 is SGHDT and CDR2 is YYEEEE. CDR3 nucleotides: TGTGCCAGCAGCTTGCCGGGCGGGTGGATGAACACTGAAGCTTTCTTT. It translates to CASSLPGGWMNTEAFF.

The gene calls are TRBV5-1 and TRBJ1-2; 12 nucleotides agree with TRBD1. Losses at the gene ends were 4 bases for V and 8 bases for J; bases not matched to a gene: 6. Germline CDR1 reads SGHRS; CDR2 reads YFSETQ. This CDR3 is built from 14 residues. CDR3 protein: CASSPGQGAGGYTF. CDR3 nucleotide sequence: TGCGCCAGCAGCCCGGGACAGGGGGCAGGAGGCTACACCTTC.

This clone was seen once. The chain recombines TRBV5-5 with TRBJ2-7, with D tentatively TRBD2 (7 bases). V gave up 0 bases and J gave up 3 bases, with 13 bases separating them. Germline CDR1 is SGHKS and CDR2 is YYEKEE (reference sequence). The CDR3 sequence is 15 residues long. This chain's CDR3 is CASSLGGGGVYEQYF. The DNA for the CDR3 is TGTGCCAGCAGCTTGGGGGGGGGCGGCGTCTACGAGCAGTACTTC.